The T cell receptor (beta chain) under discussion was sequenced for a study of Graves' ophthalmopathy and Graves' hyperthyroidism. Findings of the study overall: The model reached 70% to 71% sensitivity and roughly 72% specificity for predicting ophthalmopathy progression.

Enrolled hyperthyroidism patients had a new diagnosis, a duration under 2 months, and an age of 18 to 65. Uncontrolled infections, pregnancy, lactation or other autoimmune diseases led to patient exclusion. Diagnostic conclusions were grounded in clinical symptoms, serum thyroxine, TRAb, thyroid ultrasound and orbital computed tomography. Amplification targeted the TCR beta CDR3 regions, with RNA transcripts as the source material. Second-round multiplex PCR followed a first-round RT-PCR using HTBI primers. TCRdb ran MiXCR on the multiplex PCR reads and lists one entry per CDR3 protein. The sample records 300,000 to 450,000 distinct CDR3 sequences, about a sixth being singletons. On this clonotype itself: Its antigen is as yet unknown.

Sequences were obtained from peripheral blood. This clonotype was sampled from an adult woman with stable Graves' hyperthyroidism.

In nucleotides, the CDR3 is TGTGCCGCGGGGGTCCGTGGGGAGGAGACCCAGTACTTC. Its protein is CAAGVRGEETQYF. The chain couples TRBV12-5 to TRBJ2-5, with TRBD2 matching over 7 bases. The CDR3 is 13 residues long. Germline lookup yields CDR1 LGHNT and CDR2 FRNRAP.